This T cell receptor beta chain is drawn from a study of CD8+CD57+ T cells in acquired aplastic anemia. Study at large: Across the sorted CD4+ and CD8+ cells, DNA amounts averaged roughly 3 ug.

This clonotype has a count of ten or more. The target antigen is unknown. By flow cytometry, patients selected for sequencing had shown an expansion of CD8+CD57+ cells. Patients were untreated when blood was sampled. V was clipped by 2 bases and J by 7 bases, with 17 bases between them. The CDR3 length is 14 residues. Germline CDR1 and CDR2: SQVTM and ANQGSEA. Genomic DNA, serving as template, underwent TCR beta VDJ and CDR3 profiling. TCRdb re-called the reads through MiXCR, storing one row per CDR3 protein. The sample records just over 450,000 distinct CDR3 sequences, roughly 34% being singletons. General study points: A significant difference in CD8+ Simpson's diversity between patients and controls was not found. Sharing between patients and controls was observed for around 30 CD8+ CDR3 sequences.

Sequencing used sorted CD4+, CD8+, or CD8+CD57+ T cells (not recorded which) from PBMCs. The chain combines TRBV29-1 with TRBJ1-1, with D tentatively TRBD1 (6 bases). The TCR was taken from a human donor with aplastic anemia. Here the CDR3 DNA reads TGCAGCGTTGAATTTAAGGGGGTTAAGAATGAAGCTTTCTTT. This gives the protein CSVEFKGVKNEAFF.